A single T cell receptor (beta chain) is shown here with its context. V lost 6 bases to trimming and J lost 1 base, with 15 bases between them. The CDR3 has 15 residues. Germline values: CDR1 SGHTA, CDR2 FQGNSA. Authors' data handling: Estimated nucleated cell counts came from reference gene primer amplification. Some clones are missing from TCRdb's copy, which holds only in-frame ones; the method was immunoSEQ multiplex PCR. V and J calls and clone size are copied from that table; D and trimming were computed from the DNA. This sample carries about 180,000 clones, around 83% of them seen once, and the ten largest clones take 2.9%. The sample is drawn from a study of blood T cell repertoires in COVID-19. Study overall: Material from acute and convalescent COVID-19 was sourced from the United States, Italy and Spain. T cells, B-cell-depleted T cells, or PBMCs supplied cDNA or gDNA.

The sequenced sample consisted of peripheral blood. The receptor was isolated from a woman in her 30s with active or convalescent COVID-19. The chain combines TRBV7-2 with TRBJ1-2; perhaps TRBD1 as D (6 bases). The CDR3 sequence: CASRRGQGFNYGYTF. CDR3 DNA: TGTGCCAGCAGGAGGGGACAAGGATTTAACTATGGCTACACCTTC. Complete variable domain (other parts from reference TRBV7-2 and TRBJ1-2): GAGVSQSPSNKVTEKGKDVELRCDPISGHTALYWYRQSLGQGLEFLIYFQGNSAPDKSGLPSDRFSAERTGGSVSTLTIQRTQQEDSAVYLCASRRGQGFNYGYTFGSGTRLTVV.